The 3 T cell receptor beta chains given below trace back to one sample, sequenced in a study of cytomegalovirus exposure and HLA in healthy donors. The PCR made use of 60 Vbeta and 13 Jbeta primers. The repertoire was sequenced with immunoSEQ multiplex PCR; TCRdb's copy has only in-frame clones and lacks some. Counted here are some 130,000 clones, 60% to 80% occurring once; the ten biggest clones make up 2% to 2.5%. Material: PBMCs. The receptor set was obtained from a man younger than 40 in good health and CMV-seronegative.

The J gene is TRBJ2-5, the V gene TRBV2, with 8 nucleotides matching TRBD1. J lost 5 bases, V lost 6 bases, and 8 bases had no gene match. Germline-derived CDR1 and CDR2 are SNHLY and FYNNEI. This CDR3 is built from 14 residues. The CDR3 loop is CASSGQGEGETQYF. In DNA, the CDR3 is TGTGCCAGCAGCGGACAGGGAGAGGGGGAGACCCAGTACTTC.

The rearrangement joins TRBV27 to TRBJ1-2; possible D gene TRBD1, 5 bases. In germline, CDR1 is MNHEY, CDR2 SMNVEV (reference sequence). The CDR3 sequence is 13 residues long. V was cut by 5 bases and J by 8 bases, with 15 bases left in between. CDR3: CASSPTGGEGYTF. The DNA for the CDR3 is TGTGCCAGCAGTCCCACGGGGGGGGAGGGCTACACCTTC.

This chain links TRBV5-1 with TRBJ1-4, with unresolved D. The V gene's germline CDR1 is SGHRS and CDR2 YFSETQ. V was cut by 0 bases and J by 6 bases, with 9 bases left in between. The CDR3 has 14 amino acids. The chain's CDR3 is CASSLGPSDEKLFF. The CDR3 DNA reads as TGCGCCAGCAGCTTGGGTCCGAGCGATGAAAAACTGTTTTTT.